This is a list of T cell receptor beta chains from one sample in a study of control samples from healthy donors and cancer patients. Produced via immunoSEQ multiplex PCR; TCRdb's table is partial and in-frame only. The sample gives approximately 90,000 clones, just under 85% of which show up once; 15% to 20% is in the top ten. The sample taken for sequencing was blood. The source of these receptors is a man in his thirties or forties in good health. The CDR3 runs from the conserved cysteine through the conserved F or W. D genes are given only for firm matches. Clone size is shown for a subset of rows, as once, few, many or a class of expanded clone.

D	J	V	size	DNA	CDR3
.	TRBJ1-3	TRBV10-2	.	TGCGCCAGCAGGACGTCCGCTAGCTCTGGAAACACCATATATTTT	CASRTSASSGNTIYF
.	TRBJ2-7	TRBV3-1/TRBV3-2	.	TGTGCCAGCAGCCAAGGGGCCTACGAGCAGTACTTC	CASSQGAYEQYF
.	TRBJ2-1	TRBV10-1	.	TGCGCCAGCAGTGAGTCGTCCGGCGCAGGGGCATACAATGAGCAGTTCTTC	CASSESSGAGAYNEQFF
.	TRBJ2-1	TRBV9	once	TGTGCCAGCAGCCCCCTGGGCGGTAACAATGAGCAGTTCTTC	CASSPLGGNNEQFF
.	TRBJ2-3	TRBV5-4	.	TGTGCCAGCAGCGACGGCCCACGGGATACGCAGTATTTT	CASSDGPRDTQYF
.	TRBJ1-5	TRBV23-1	.	TGCGCCAGCAGCCCCGAGGAGAGCAATCAGCCCCAGCATTTT	CASSPEESNQPQHF
TRBD1	TRBJ1-2	TRBV19	.	TGTGCCAGTAGTATCAGCTGGACAGGCTTGGGGTTAGGCTACACCTTC	CASSISWTGLGLGYTF
.	TRBJ2-2	TRBV4-1	.	TGCGCCAGCAGCCAAGACGGAGGGAGGTCCGGGGAGCTGTTTTTT	CASSQDGGRSGELFF
.	TRBJ2-1	TRBV5-8	.	TGTGCGAAGTGGGTGGTCGGGACTGGAAATGAGCAGTTCTTC	CAKWVVGTGNEQFF
TRBD1	TRBJ2-4	TRBV6-1	.	TGTGCCAGCAGTGAATCTTCGGGTTTCGGACAGGGTAGGGAAAACATTCAGTACTTC	CASSESSGFGQGRENIQYF
TRBD1	TRBJ1-2	TRBV6-5	.	TGTGCCAGCAGGACAGGGACACACTATGGCTACACCTTC	CASRTGTHYGYTF